This TCR beta chain was found in a study of somatic mutations in cytotoxic T cells in rheumatoid arthritis. Across the whole study: T-cell populations stained with V beta antibodies were in some cases flow-sorted at nearly 100% purity, including V beta1+ cells that were sequenced for TCRB.

The CDR3 runs 15 residues. Looked up from germline, CDR1 is SGHNT and CDR2 is YYREEE (reference sequence). V shed 4 bases and J shed 0 bases, with 13 bases lying between them. The method was immunoSEQ multiplex PCR; TCRdb's version includes in-frame clones alone and lacks a portion of them. The data contain some 11,000 clones, over 70% of them singletons. The sample was CD8+ T cells sorted from blood. The origin of this receptor is a man aged 50-60 years in good health. The chain has TRBV5-4 and TRBJ1-1; D uncertain. The CDR3 DNA sequence: TGTGCCAGCAGCCCGTGGCAAGGGCTGAACACTGAAGCTTTCTTT. Translation gives CASSPWQGLNTEAFF.